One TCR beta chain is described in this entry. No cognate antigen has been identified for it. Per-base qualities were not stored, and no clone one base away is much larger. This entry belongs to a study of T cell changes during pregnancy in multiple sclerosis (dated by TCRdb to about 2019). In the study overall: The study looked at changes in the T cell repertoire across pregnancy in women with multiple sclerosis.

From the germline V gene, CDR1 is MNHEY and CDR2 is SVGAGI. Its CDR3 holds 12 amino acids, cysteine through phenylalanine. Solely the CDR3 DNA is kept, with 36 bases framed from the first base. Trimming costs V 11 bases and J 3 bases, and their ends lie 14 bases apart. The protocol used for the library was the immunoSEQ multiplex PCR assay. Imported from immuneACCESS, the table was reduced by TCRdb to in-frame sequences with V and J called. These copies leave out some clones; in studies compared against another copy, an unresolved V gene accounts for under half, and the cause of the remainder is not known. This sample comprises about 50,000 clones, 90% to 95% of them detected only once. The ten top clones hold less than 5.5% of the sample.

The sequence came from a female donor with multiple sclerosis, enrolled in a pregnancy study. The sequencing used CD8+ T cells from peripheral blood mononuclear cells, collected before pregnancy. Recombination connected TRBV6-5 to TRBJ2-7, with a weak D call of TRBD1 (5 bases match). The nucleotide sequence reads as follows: TGTGCCGTGGGGAAAGGGGTCTACGAGCAGTACTTC. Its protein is CAVGKGVYEQYF.